The clone carrying this T cell receptor beta chain was detected only once. What it binds is unknown. This CDR3 is 13 amino acids long. CDR1 and CDR2 (germline): MNHEY, SVGAGI. The ends were cut back, 2 bases at V and 6 bases at J, with 10 bases in the middle. Data came from immunoSEQ multiplex PCR; TCRdb stores just in-frame clones and leaves some out. The data hold about 86,000 clones, with 70% to 90% observed a single time. The data were taken from a study of T cell responses to AZD1222 COVID-19 vaccine. Study-wide points: Sampling that yielded the repertoires occurred only after the peak T cell response.

The specimen was peripheral blood, collected on day 0 of AZD1222 vaccination. The chain links TRBV6-5 to TRBJ1-2; D not certain. The clonotype originates from an adult in good health. CDR3 amino acids: CASSYTTEDGYTF. CDR3 in DNA: TGTGCCAGCAGTTACACTACGGAAGATGGCTACACCTTC.